This TCR beta chain was recovered during a study of graft-versus-host responses after intestinal transplantation (dated by TCRdb to the early 2020s). Describing the broader study: The transplants that recipients received were multivisceral, liver-intestinal, or isolated intestinal. Every recipient was given anti-thymocyte globulin induction, followed by around three years of maintenance tacrolimus and steroids. Bulk TCR-beta CDR3 sequencing was used to track graft-versus-host and host-versus-graft alloreactive T cell clones in the graft, circulation and bone marrow after intestinal transplantation. Rather than being sequenced by the commercial service, samples from a few later patients were sequenced in-house on an Illumina MiSeq and processed with MiXCR. A cohort of more than 20 intestinal transplant recipients, including one retransplant, was enrolled, and a few patients lacking pretransplant specimens were excluded. To identify alloreactive clones, pre-transplant mixed lymphocyte reaction products were sequenced and then compared with unstimulated pre-transplant donor and recipient T cells. Donor T cell macrochimerism was defined as a peak of at least 4% donor T cells among recipient peripheral blood mononuclear cells. Results and caveats for the whole study, not just this receptor: Peak levels of circulating GvH clones were associated with declines in HvG clones early after transplant. In patients with donor T cell macrochimerism, the allografts had high GvH to HvG T cell clonal ratios. GvH clones were detected in recipient bone marrow, and some of these GvH clones were observed earlier in ileal mucosa or blood, consistent with an intestinal mucosal origin. The relatively low number and heterogeneity of intestinal transplant patients limited the conclusions.

Library preparation used the immunoSEQ multiplex PCR assay. Adaptive Biotechnologies carried out high-throughput TCR-beta CDR3 sequencing of genomic DNA for most patients. As for the authors' bioinformatics: Adaptive's ImmunoSEQ software supplied the TCR sequencing data for about 18 patients, while MiXCR and VDJtools were used to process three other patients. CDR3 nucleotide sequences shared between donor and recipient were removed because their origin could not be assigned. Alloreactive clones required at least 2-fold expansion over unstimulated cells and minimum CFSE-low frequency of 0.002% (template counts) or 0.001% (read counts). A clone was considered mappable if detected in the sequenced pre-transplant spleen, lymph node, or MLR CFSE-low populations of the donor or recipient. Cumulative frequency of alloreactive clones was calculated as a percentage of all sequences weighted by copy number. Sourced from immuneACCESS, this table was stored by TCRdb with only in-frame sequences that have V and J called. A share of the clones is absent; for the studies checked, an unresolved V gene accounts for under half, and the remainder has no known explanation. V and J calls and clone size are given by that table; D and trimming were obtained from the DNA. The sample table holds approximately 1,900 clones, of which roughly 84% were seen once. Roughly 17% of the sample is held by the ten biggest clonotypes.

Dithiothreitol, EDTA incubations and collagenase D digestion were used to isolate intraepithelial and lamina propria lymphocytes from graft specimens. Bulk TCR-beta sequencing was performed on serial intestinal graft biopsy specimens collected as late as 600 days after transplant. As concerns this clone: Its antigen remains undetermined. Base qualities are missing; no much larger clone stands one base away.

The receptor's source is a human patient who received an intestinal transplant, so some T cells may come from the graft donor. The sequencing used ileum tissue, collected 12 days after intestinal transplant.

The CDR3 amino acid sequence is: CSVWGGDNTGELFF. The DNA reads TGCAGCGTTTGGGGCGGGGATAACACCGGGGAGCTGTTTTTT. The V and J segments used are TRBV29-1 and TRBJ2-2; the D gene is possibly TRBD2, with 6 bases matching. From its cysteine to its phenylalanine, the CDR3 spans 14 amino acids. Only the CDR3 DNA stays, 42 bases, in frame from base 1. The germline V gene provides CDR1 SQVTM and CDR2 ANQGSEA. A distance of 12 bases separates the germline ends of V and J, which lose 5 bases and 2 bases respectively.